This TCR beta chain comes out of a study of T-cell reconstitution after alpha-beta-depleted transplantation in children. Comment on this clonotype: The antigen is undetermined.

A TCRbeta library incorporating unique molecular identifiers was prepared. TCRdb reanalysed the PCR reads using MiXCR and keeps one entry per CDR3 protein. The data contain 500,000 to 600,000 distinct CDR3 sequences, roughly a quarter of them singletons. Findings of the study overall: The study reportedly traced alpha-beta T cells about two months after transplant to several hundred expanded graft clones. One year after transplant, T-cell counts and diversity came mostly from newly produced T cells.

V shed 0 bases and J shed 7 bases, with 7 bases lying between them. Germline V lookup: CDR1 SGHRS, CDR2 YFSETQ. The CDR3 loop spans 13 amino acids. Sample: PBMCs, taken before TCRalphabeta/CD19-depleted stem cell transplant. The TCR was taken from a boy under two years old with Wiskott-Aldrich syndrome, due to receive a stem cell transplant. This chain uses TRBV5-1 with TRBJ1-4; D is undetermined. The CDR3 coding sequence is TGCGCCAGCAGCTTGGAAGGGCGTGAAAAACTGTTTTTT. Translation gives CASSLEGREKLFF.